Shown below are 9 T cell receptor beta chains from a single sample sequenced in a study of shared clonotypes between healthy human individuals. Assay: immunoSEQ multiplex PCR; the TCRdb copy retains only in-frame clones and omits some. The sample comprises 950,000 to 1,300,000 clones, about 76% of which are singletons, and about 1.5% rests with the top ten. What was sequenced was memory CD4+ T cells sorted from blood. Subset denoted: CD45RA-negative fraction. The receptors shown here come from a young man in good health.

V gene TRBV30 combines with J gene TRBJ1-3; D is possibly TRBD1 (5 bases). CDR3 length: 16 amino acids. Trimming removed 1 base at V and 4 bases at J, with 17 bases between. Germline CDR1 GTSNPN, CDR2 SVGIG (reference sequence). CDR3 in amino acids: CAWSDPWGTGGNTIYF. The CDR3 bases are TGTGCCTGGAGTGACCCTTGGGGGACTGGAGGAAACACCATATATTTT.

The chain joins TRBV4-3 to TRBJ1-2, with a weak D call TRBD1 (5 bases). Trimming took 0 bases from V and 8 from J, leaving 16 bases between them. Germline assignment: CDR1 LGHNA and CDR2 YSLEER. CDR3 length equals 15 residues. This chain's CDR3 is CASSQDRQGFRGYTF. CDR3 nucleotides: TGCGCCAGCAGCCAAGATCGCCAGGGTTTTCGGGGCTACACCTTC.

This sequence joins TRBV11-2 and TRBJ2-7, with 8 bases fitting TRBD2. The CDR3 loop spans 15 amino acids. The V segment lost 6 bases and the J segment 0 bases; nucleotides outside the gene matches: 7. Germline loops: CDR1 SGHAT, CDR2 FQNNGV. As DNA, the CDR3 is TGTGCCAGCAGAGTAGCGGGACTAACCTCCTACGAGCAGTACTTC. This translates into CASRVAGLTSYEQYF.

As concerns this clone: Other DNA sequences in the same sample also yield this CDR3. The rearrangement joins TRBV28 to TRBJ2-5; 8 bases match TRBD1. This CDR3 is 14 amino acids long. V dropped 6 bases and J dropped 2; count of bases not matched to a gene: 5. Germline-derived CDR1 and CDR2 are MDHEN and SYDVKM. CDR3 protein: CASSSGQAQETQYF. CDR3 DNA sequence: TGTGCCAGCAGCTCGGGACAGGCGCAAGAGACCCAGTACTTC.

This clone was observed once. The chain employs TRBV29-1 and TRBJ2-1, with D possibly being TRBD2 (5 bases). Germline assignment: CDR1 SQVTM and CDR2 ANQGSEA. The ends were cut back, 2 bases at V and 4 bases at J, with 15 bases in the middle. The CDR3 runs 15 residues. The CDR3 DNA reads TGCAGCGTTGAACTCCGACTAAAGAGATACAATGAGCAGTTCTTC. Protein sequence: CSVELRLKRYNEQFF.

The chain links TRBV7-2 to TRBJ2-7; TRBD2 matches 7 bases. Trimming cost V 3 bases and J 4 bases; bases outside gene matches: 12. Germline values: CDR1 SGHTA, CDR2 FQGNSA. The CDR3 loop spans 16 amino acids. The CDR3, as DNA: TGTGCCAGCAGCTTTGACGCGGGAGCGGGTTCTTACGAGCAGTACTTC. Its protein is CASSFDAGAGSYEQYF.

As for this clone: In the same sample, other DNA sequences code for this CDR3. V usage is TRBV5-1 and J usage is TRBJ2-5; 8 bases agree with TRBD2. The CDR3 is 14 amino acids. Germline CDR1 and CDR2: SGHRS and YFSETQ. After removal of 4 bases from V and 4 bases from J, the junction contained 6 bases not matched to a gene. CDR3 residues: CASSLSGGRETQYF. CDR3 nucleotide sequence: TGCGCCAGCAGCCTGTCGGGGGGGCGAGAGACCCAGTACTTC.

Regarding this clone: One end of the junction does not line up with germline, which may come from a read error. This rearrangement joins TRBV7-7 to TRBJ1-1; D may be TRBD1 (6 bases). The germline V gene has CDR1 SSHAT and CDR2 FNYEAQ (reference sequence). The CDR3 contains 17 residues. Here the CDR3 DNA reads TGTGCTAGCAGCCCCTTACCCACAGGGAATTGGAACACTGAAGCTTTCTTT. Translating it yields CASSPLPTGNWNTEAFF.

This clone was detected many times. This CDR3 reads CASSVGVDRKNYGYTF. DNA for the CDR3: TGTGCCAGCAGCGTAGGTGTCGACAGAAAAAACTATGGCTACACCTTC. The V and J genes are TRBV9 and TRBJ1-2, with D possibly TRBD1 on 5 matching bases. The CDR3 is made up of 16 amino acids. Trimming took off 0 bases at V and 2 bases at J, with 14 bases between the two ends. Germline V CDR1 and CDR2: SGDLS, YYNGEE. Together with reference TRBV9 and TRBJ1-2, the CDR3 gives the full variable domain: DSGVTQTPKHLITATGQRVTLRCSPRSGDLSVYWYQQSLDQGLQFLIQYYNGEERAKGNILERFSAQQFPDLHSELNLSSLELGDSALYFCASSVGVDRKNYGYTFGSGTRLTVV.